The entry below describes one T cell receptor (beta chain). Its antigen is currently not known. Base quality data are lacking; no much larger clone is found one base away. Receptor libraries were prepared by the immunoSEQ multiplex PCR assay. For the multiplex PCR, a mixture combining 60 forward primers for TCR Vbeta segments and 13 reverse primers for TCR Jbeta segments was used. A multiplex PCR assay on genomic DNA amplified the CDR3 region of rearranged TCR beta genes. Amplified TCR beta libraries were sequenced as 87-base-pair reads on the Illumina HiSeq System. Under the source paper's analysis protocol: Across the roughly 600 repertoires, a later analysis counted 80 million or so unique TCR beta chains, 9.5 million to 12 million of which were shared by at least two donors. Raw reads were error-corrected and collapsed into unique sequences with a nearest-neighbor algorithm that merged closely related sequences to remove PCR and sequencing errors. Alignment of CDR3 sequences to IMGT reference sequences was used to assign V, D and J gene segments. For a sequence to be retained, a match of at least six nucleotides to both a V gene segment and a J gene segment was required. A rearrangement was called productive if the CDR3 had no stop codons and remained in frame with V and J, and every other rearrangement was called non-productive. Following IMGT convention, CDR3 was defined as the stretch from the second conserved V-encoded cysteine up to the conserved J-encoded phenylalanine. In an earlier analysis of approximately 590 of the donors, sequences lacking an unambiguous match to a single V gene segment were excluded. In an earlier analysis of several hundred of the donors, V segments were called functional above 56.7% productive rearrangements and were called segregating when the between-donor standard deviation exceeded 5%. A statistical classification framework was developed to diagnose cytomegalovirus status using the catalog of TCR beta chain sequences. V and J gene assignment, in a later analysis, came from comparing TCR nucleotide sequences with IMGT/GENE-DB human TR gene sequences. A later analysis assigned CDR3 sequences and most-parsimonious VDJ recombination scenarios with the TCRdist pipeline. A later analysis defined each TCR beta chain by its CDR3 amino acid sequence plus V-gene family, and excluded reads lacking a unique V-gene family. A later analysis removed roughly 590 highly shared, low-generation-probability nucleotide sequences to deal with suspected cross-contamination and a sequencing artifact. A later analysis calculated a clonal expansion index for each public chain from normalized within-repertoire ranks of inferred template counts. In a later analysis, generation probabilities were computed with a VDJ recombination model fitted to out-of-frame rearrangements, and the resulting probabilities were checked against IGoR. In a later analysis, hypergeometric tests were used to score TCR-TCR, TCR-HLA and TCR-CMV co-occurrence, with a repertoire-size bias correction applied to TCR pairs. In a later analysis, false discovery rates were estimated by permuting HLA or CMV assignments 20 times. In a later analysis, co-occurring TCRs were grouped with DBSCAN, and TCRdist sequence similarity was added when clustering was performed within HLA-allele-positive subsets. Co-occurrence clustering excluded repertoires with fewer than 30,000 or more than 120,000 public chains, plus five with anomalous nucleotide sharing. The table was pulled from immuneACCESS by TCRdb, which kept in-frame rearrangements only. Such tables lose some clones; where checked, under half of the loss comes from unresolved V genes, and the rest has no known cause. V and J calls and clone size are given by that table; D and trimming were obtained from the DNA. Here the sample has about 150,000 clones; over 60% occur a single time. Roughly 4.2% of the sample goes to the ten largest clones.

The cysteine opens and the phenylalanine closes a CDR3 of 12 amino acids. Kept here is only the CDR3 DNA, which spans 36 bases and is read in frame from base 1. CDR1 and CDR2, per the germline V gene, are SGHDT and YYEEEE. V gives up 3 bases and J gives up 16 bases, and the segment between their germline ends measures 14 bases. The cohort consisted of 650 to 700 healthy bone marrow donors. Cohort members were all nominally healthy when sampled, although unrecorded immune exposures were likely present. The donor was CMV seronegative and was included in the group of several hundred seronegative cohort members. A peripheral blood sample was provided by each donor, and peripheral blood mononuclear cells were used for TCR beta sequencing. The Qiagen DNeasy Blood Extraction Kit was used to extract genomic DNA from the blood cell samples. The data are from a study of cytomegalovirus exposure and HLA in healthy donors (dated by TCRdb to about 2017). Notes on the research overall: In an earlier analysis of 587 of the donors, roughly 300 Gb of sequence data and approximately 100 million unique TCR beta sequences from 180 million or so T cells were reported. An early release that covered 640 HLA-typed donors contained approximately 300 gigabases of sequencing data and tens of millions of unique TCR sequences. Of the roughly 400 genotyped donors, 81% fell in the genetic ancestry cluster associated with self-reported Caucasian donors. The study was designed to test whether signatures of past pathogen exposure could be identified by cataloging public T cell receptors. The study profiled the T cell repertoires of under 850 subjects by immunosequencing and related them to cytomegalovirus serostatus. Along with the approximately 700-subject first cohort, a separate validation cohort of over a hundred different subjects was used. To predict cytomegalovirus infection status, the study brought together high-throughput TCR immunosequencing, statistical association of individual TCRs with disease status, and machine learning. A later analysis re-examined previously published TCR beta repertoires from 610 or so donors and added high-resolution HLA genotyping to investigate patterns of TCR occurrence. Rather than drawing on any new phenotypic data, the later analysis identified candidate immune exposures from TCR beta sequences and the way those sequences occurred across donors. To decide whether each TCR beta V gene segment behaved as functional or pseudogenic, an earlier analysis of some 600 of the donors relied on high-throughput TCR beta sequencing. Donor age, sex, ethnicity and CMV serostatus were compiled alongside the repertoire data. A later genetic analysis used genome-wide SNP genotypes for about 65% of the 666 donors, treating that subset as a discovery cohort. Every repertoire in the discovery cohort had been generated on one and the same sequencing platform. Both class I and class II loci were covered by HLA typing, at four-digit resolution. The number of donors typed differed by locus, with 629-630 for A, B, C, DRB1 and DQB1, roughly 520 for DQA1, under 610 for DPA1, and some 440 for DPB1. A few DR-DQ haplotypes were treated as single units for association and clustering because of strong linkage in the cohort. Among 300 to 500 genotyped donors of the cohort, an average of around 240,000 unique TCR beta nucleotide sequences was sequenced per donor, of which about 18% were non-productive. What the authors observed across the whole study: Only TCR beta chains were sequenced in this cohort, and the absence of alpha or paired-chain data limited detectable features. Roughly uniform sequencing depth across donors was assumed in presence/absence analyses, although this assumption may not hold. At a false discovery rate of 0.05, a later analysis linked 16,000 or so TCR beta sequences to specific HLA alleles. In both the original and validation cohorts, the classifier was reported to diagnose cytomegalovirus status with high specificity and sensitivity. Broadly in line with IMGT annotations, most TCR beta V segments showed up in productive rearrangements about 87% or about 30% of the time in an earlier analysis of approximately 640 of the donors. Because HLA typing was unavailable for some donors at each locus, only the typed subset was used in association tests. Correlated functional status among segregating V segments might reflect linkage disequilibrium, but an unknown experimental factor could not be ruled out. For the cohort, immune exposure information was limited to CMV serostatus. When HLA alleles, especially DR and DQ, strongly co-occurred, attributing TCR associations to individual alleles was difficult. A total of 164 TCR beta chains were listed by the study as associated with cytomegalovirus. The earlier analysis of a few hundred of the donors excluded some 15 rarely observed V segments, including chromosome 9 orphons, because counts were too low. A further reported finding was that TCR beta sequences accurately predicted the HLA-A and HLA-B alleles for most subjects in the first cohort. In a later analysis, HLA-associated TCR beta chains showed more clonal expansion and lower generation probabilities than non-associated chains that were equally common. The sequencing pipeline was judged likely to have produced a cluster of highly shared sequence variants as a technical artifact. In a later analysis, the rate of TCR association differed among HLA loci, with DRB1 alleles having the most associated TCRs and HLA-C alleles having the fewest. Compared with the roughly 700-donor mean, donors in an Asian-associated ancestry cluster had fewer N-insertions in productive TCRs, according to a later genetic analysis. The authors suggested that the approach could potentially be generalized to other disease states and immunological phenotypes. Most TCR sequences were seen in very few donors, while some public TCRs were found in many individuals. The 87-base-pair reads could not distinguish some IMGT-functional V segments, including TRBV6-2 and TRBV6-3, so those segments were excluded. Three of the identified cytomegalovirus-associated TCR beta chains were confirmed in vitro to be specific for cytomegalovirus antigens. An association between a missense DCLRE1C variant and V-gene and J-gene trimming of TCR beta chains was found in a later genetic analysis and replicated in an independent cohort. A later analysis reported that several top co-occurrence clusters appeared linked to parvovirus B19, influenza, CMV and Epstein-Barr virus. A later analysis found that most CMV-associated TCR beta chains appeared HLA-restricted, with HLA associations seemingly driven largely by CMV exposure.

The material sequenced was PBMCs. The rearranged segments are TRBV5-6 and TRBJ1-6; 6 matching bases give a weak D call of TRBD1. The sequence came from a woman aged 35 to 49 in good health and CMV-seronegative. The CDR3 in this case is CASSSLGGGLHF. The bases are TGTGCCAGCAGCTCATTAGGGGGGGGTCTCCACTTT.